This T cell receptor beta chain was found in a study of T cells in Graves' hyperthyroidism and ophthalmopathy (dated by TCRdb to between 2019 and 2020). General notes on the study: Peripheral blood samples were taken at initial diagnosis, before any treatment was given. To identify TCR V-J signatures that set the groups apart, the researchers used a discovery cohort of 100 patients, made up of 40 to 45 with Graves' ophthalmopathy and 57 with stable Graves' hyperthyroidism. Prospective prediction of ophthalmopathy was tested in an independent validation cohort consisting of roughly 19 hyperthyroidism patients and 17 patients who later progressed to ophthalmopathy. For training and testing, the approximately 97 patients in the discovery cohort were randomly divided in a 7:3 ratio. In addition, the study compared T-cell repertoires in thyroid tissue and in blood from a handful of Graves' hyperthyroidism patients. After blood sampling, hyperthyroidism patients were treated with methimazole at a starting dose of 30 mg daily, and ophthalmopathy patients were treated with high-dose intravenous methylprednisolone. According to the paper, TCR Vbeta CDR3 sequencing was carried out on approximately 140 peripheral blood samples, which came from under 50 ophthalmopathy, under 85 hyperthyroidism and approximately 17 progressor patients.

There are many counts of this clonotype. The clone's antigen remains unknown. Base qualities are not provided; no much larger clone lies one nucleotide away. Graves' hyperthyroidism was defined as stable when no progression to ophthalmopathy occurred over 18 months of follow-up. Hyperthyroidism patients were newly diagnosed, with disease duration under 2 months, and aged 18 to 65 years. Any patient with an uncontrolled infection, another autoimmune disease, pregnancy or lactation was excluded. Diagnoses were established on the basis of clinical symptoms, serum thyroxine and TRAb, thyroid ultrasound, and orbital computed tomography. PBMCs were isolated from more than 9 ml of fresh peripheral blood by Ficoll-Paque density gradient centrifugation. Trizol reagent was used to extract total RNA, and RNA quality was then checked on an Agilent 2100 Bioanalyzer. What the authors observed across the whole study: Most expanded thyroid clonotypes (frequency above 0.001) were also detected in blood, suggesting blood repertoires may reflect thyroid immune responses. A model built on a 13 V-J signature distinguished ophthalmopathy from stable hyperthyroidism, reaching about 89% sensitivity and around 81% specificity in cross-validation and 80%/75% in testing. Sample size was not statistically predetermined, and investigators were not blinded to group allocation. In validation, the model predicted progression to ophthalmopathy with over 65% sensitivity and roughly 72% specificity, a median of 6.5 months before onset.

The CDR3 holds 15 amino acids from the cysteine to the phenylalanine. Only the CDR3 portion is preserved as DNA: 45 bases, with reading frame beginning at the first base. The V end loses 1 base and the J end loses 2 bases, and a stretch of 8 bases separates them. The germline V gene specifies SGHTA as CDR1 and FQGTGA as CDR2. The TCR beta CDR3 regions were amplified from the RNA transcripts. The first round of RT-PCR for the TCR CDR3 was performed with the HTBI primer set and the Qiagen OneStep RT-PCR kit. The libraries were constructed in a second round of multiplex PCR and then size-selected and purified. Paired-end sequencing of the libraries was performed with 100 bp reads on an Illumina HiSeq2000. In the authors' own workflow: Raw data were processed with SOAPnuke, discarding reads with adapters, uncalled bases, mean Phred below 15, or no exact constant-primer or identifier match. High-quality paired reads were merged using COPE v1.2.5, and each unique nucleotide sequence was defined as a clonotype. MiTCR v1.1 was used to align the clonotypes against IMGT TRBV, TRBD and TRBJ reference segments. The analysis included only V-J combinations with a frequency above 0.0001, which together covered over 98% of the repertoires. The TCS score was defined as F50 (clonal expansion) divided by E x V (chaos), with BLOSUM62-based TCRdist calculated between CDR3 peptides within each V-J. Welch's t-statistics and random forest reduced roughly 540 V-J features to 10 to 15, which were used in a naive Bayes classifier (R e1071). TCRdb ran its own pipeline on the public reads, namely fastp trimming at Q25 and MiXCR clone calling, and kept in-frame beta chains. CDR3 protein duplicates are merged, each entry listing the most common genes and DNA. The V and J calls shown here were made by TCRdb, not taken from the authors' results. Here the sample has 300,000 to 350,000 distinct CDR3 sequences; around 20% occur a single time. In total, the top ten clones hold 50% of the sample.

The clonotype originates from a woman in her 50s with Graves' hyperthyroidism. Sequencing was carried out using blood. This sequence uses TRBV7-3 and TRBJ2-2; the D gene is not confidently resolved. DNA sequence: TGTGCCAGCAGCTTAATTCCCCTAAACACCGGGGAGCTGTTTTTT. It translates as CASSLIPLNTGELFF.